A single sample gave rise to the 21 T cell receptor beta chains below, sequenced in a study of OX40 agonist ivuxolimab in advanced cancers. The table came from immunoSEQ multiplex PCR; TCRdb's copy has only in-frame clones and leaves some out. The table includes under 100,000 clones, more than 80% detected once. The source material was CD4+ or CD8+ T cells sorted from blood, sampled in a trial of the OX40 agonist ivuxolimab. The receptors stem from an adult with an advanced solid tumor such as melanoma, head and neck, liver or kidney cancer.

This chain connects TRBV5-1 to TRBJ2-3; no reliable D call. V lost 0 bases and J 1 base, leaving 9 bases between the germline ends. This CDR3 comprises 15 residues. The germline CDR1 and CDR2 sequences are SGHRS and YFSETQ. For the CDR3, the DNA is TGCGCCAGCAGCTTGGAAGGAGTGGGCACAGATACGCAGTATTTT. As protein: CASSLEGVGTDTQYF.

In its sample, this clone was seen once. The J gene is TRBJ1-5, the V gene TRBV21-1. TRBV21-1 has pseudogene status. The CDR3 contains 16 residues. The CDR3 nucleotides are TGTGCCAGCAGCAAGCCCCGCCGGGACAGCAATCAGCCCCAGCATTTT. It yields the protein CASSKPRRDSNQPQHF.

The chain carries TRBV2 and TRBJ2-1; D remains unclear. CDR1 and CDR2 from the germline V gene are SNHLY and FYNNEI. The germline V and J ends were trimmed by 2 bases and 9 bases, with 11 bases remaining between them. This CDR3 spans 13 amino acids. The CDR3, as DNA: TGTGCCAGCAGTGAAATGGGGATCGGTGAGCAGTTCTTC. Translated: CASSEMGIGEQFF.

The gene calls are TRBV18 and TRBJ2-2; maybe TRBD1 (6 bases). The CDR3 is 14 amino acids. Trimming cost V 6 bases and J 4 bases, with 12 bases left between them. Germline V gene lookup returns CDR1 KGHSH and CDR2 LQKENI. The CDR3: CASSRDTFTGELFF. CDR3 sequence (DNA): TGTGCCAGCTCCCGGGACACCTTCACCGGGGAGCTGTTTTTT.

V and J are TRBV5-1 and TRBJ1-1, with a weak D call TRBD1 (5 bases). CDR1 is SGHRS and CDR2 is YFSETQ in the germline V gene. This CDR3 spans 13 amino acids. The germline V and J ends were trimmed by 4 bases and 3 bases, with 10 bases remaining between them. DNA of the CDR3: TGCGCCAGCAGCCTGACAGTATACACTGAAGCTTTCTTT. Its translation is CASSLTVYTEAFF.

V gene TRBV4-2 combines with J gene TRBJ1-1; D is unclear. V lost 0 bases to trimming and J lost 5 bases, with 13 bases between them. The CDR3 runs to 15 residues. Germline CDR1 is LGHNA and CDR2 is YNFKEQ. CDR3 sequence (DNA): TGTGCCAGCAGCCAAGATAAGGGCGCAGAGACTGAAGCTTTCTTT. Translated: CASSQDKGAETEAFF.

V is TRBV6-1 and J is TRBJ1-5; TRBD1 aligns across 7 bases. Germline V gene data show CDR1 as MNHNS and CDR2 as SASEGT. The CDR3 is 15 amino acids. The junction had 6 bases not matched to a gene; V was cut back by 6 bases and J by 1 base. CDR3 in DNA: TGTGCCAGCAGGATAACAGGGGACAGCAATCAGCCCCAGCATTTT. As protein: CASRITGDSNQPQHF.

V usage is TRBV9 and J usage is TRBJ2-3, with TRBD2 matching over 7 bases. CDR3 size: 14 residues. The ends lost 7 bases at V and 6 bases at J; junction bases unmatched: 11. Germline V gene lookup returns CDR1 SGDLS and CDR2 YYNGEE. The CDR3 region has the DNA TGTGCCAGCGGGACTGGTCGTAGCGGGGATACGCAGTATTTT. This translates into CASGTGRSGDTQYF.

V usage is TRBV7-9 and J usage is TRBJ1-1; the match to TRBD1 covers 7 bases. Germline CDR1 is SEHNR and CDR2 is FQNEAQ (reference sequence). Trimming took 4 bases from V and 5 from J; bases not matched to a gene: 13. CDR3 size: 16 residues. This CDR3 is CASSSTPGGSNTEAFF. CDR3 sequence (DNA): TGTGCCAGCAGCTCAACTCCAGGGGGATCAAATACTGAAGCTTTCTTT.

The chain couples TRBV5-4 to TRBJ1-2; possible D gene TRBD1, 5 bases. Trimming took 4 bases from V and 0 from J, leaving 10 bases between them. Germline loops: CDR1 SGHNT, CDR2 YYREEE (reference sequence). This CDR3 has 14 residues. The CDR3 loop is CASSAIGANYGYTF. CDR3 in DNA: TGTGCCAGCAGCGCCATAGGGGCTAACTATGGCTACACCTTC.

The chain carries TRBV5-1 and TRBJ2-3; TRBD2 matches at 9 bases. The CDR3 length is 17 residues. Germline CDR1 and CDR2: SGHRS and YFSETQ. Losses at the gene ends were 1 base for V and 2 bases for J; bases not matched to a gene: 8. This CDR3 reads CASSLWGSGGNTDTQYF. The CDR3 DNA follows: TGCGCCAGCAGCTTGTGGGGGAGCGGGGGGAACACAGATACGCAGTATTTT.

As DNA, the CDR3 is TGTGCCAGCAGTTACTCCTCCGGGACAGGGGGCAATGGCTACACCTTC. Translating gives CASSYSSGTGGNGYTF. V and J are TRBV6-6 and TRBJ1-2; 12 positions agree with TRBD1. This CDR3 has 16 amino acids. V lost 0 bases and J lost 6; bases outside the gene matches: 5. Germline CDR1 MNHNY, CDR2 SVGAGI (reference sequence).

This clone was picked up a small number of times. The chain has TRBV6-5 and TRBJ2-7; TRBD1 might be the D (6 bases). This CDR3 is 14 amino acids long. CDR1 is MNHEY and CDR2 is SVGAGI in the germline V gene. The chain's CDR3 is CATRGSPASYEQYF. The DNA for the CDR3 is TGTGCAACCAGGGGCAGCCCCGCGTCCTACGAGCAGTACTTC.

The rearrangement joins TRBV5-1 to TRBJ1-5, with TRBD1 as a possible D gene (6 bases). The V gene's germline CDR1 is SGHRS and CDR2 YFSETQ. V lost 0 bases, J lost 2 bases, and 9 bases lay in between. The CDR3 is 15 residues long. The CDR3 bases are TGCGCCAGCAGCTTGGCAGGGGAACGCAATCAGCCCCAGCATTTT. Its protein product is CASSLAGERNQPQHF.

The chain employs TRBV10-2 and TRBJ1-2; D is undetermined. The CDR3 runs 10 residues. V lost 9 bases to trimming and J lost 8 bases, with 10 bases between them. CDR1 and CDR2 from the germline V gene are WSHSY and SAAADI. CDR3 bases: TGCGCCAGAATGCGTGGGGGCTACACCTTC. Translation gives CARMRGGYTF.

The chain combines TRBV6-5 with TRBJ2-6; D is unresolved. Deletions cut 8 bases from V and 3 bases from J, with 11 bases between. This CDR3 region has 14 residues. Germline values: CDR1 MNHEY, CDR2 SVGAGI. DNA of the CDR3: TGTGCCAGCCGAGCCGGGTTTGGGGCCAACGTCCTGACTTTC. Residues: CASRAGFGANVLTF.

This rearrangement joins TRBV21-1 to TRBJ1-1; no check of the table's D call, TRBD1, against the DNA was made. TRBV21-1 is recorded as a pseudogene. The CDR3 totals 16 residues. CDR3 nucleotide sequence: TGTGCCAGCAGATTTCCTGTGGGACACAAGAACACTGAAGCTTTCTTT. Its protein is CASRFPVGHKNTEAFF.

This clone was counted only a few times. V and J are TRBV28 and TRBJ2-5; TRBD1 is a possible D gene (6 bases). The CDR3 runs to 12 residues. Trimming took 10 bases from V and 3 from J, leaving 12 bases between them. From germline, CDR1 is MDHEN and CDR2 SYDVKM. The CDR3 DNA reads TGTGCCACTTACAGGGCCAAAGAGACCCAGTACTTC. Translating it yields CATYRAKETQYF. The full variable domain, with the rest looked up from reference TRBV28 and TRBJ2-5, is DVKVTQSSRYLVKRTGEKVFLECVQDMDHENMFWYRQDPGLGLRLIYFSYDVKMKEKGDIPEGYSVSREKKERFSLILESASTNQTSMYLCATYRAKETQYFGPGTRLLVL.

Comment on this clone: Other DNA sequences from this sample encode an identical CDR3 as well. V usage is TRBV11-2 and J usage is TRBJ2-7; unclear D gene. This CDR3 comprises 10 residues. V was clipped by 5 bases and J by 2 bases, with 1 base between them. CDR1 and CDR2 (germline): SGHAT, FQNNGV. Written as DNA, the CDR3 is TGTGCCAGCAGCACCTACGAGCAGTACTTC. Protein product: CASSTYEQYF.

This chain uses TRBV9 with TRBJ1-2, with 7 bases identical to TRBD1. There are 13 residues in the CDR3. V gave up 0 bases and J gave up 6 bases; unmatched junction bases: 2. The germline gives CDR1 SGDLS, CDR2 YYNGEE. CDR3 nucleotides: TGTGCCAGCAGCGTAGAACAGGGGAATGGCTACACCTTC. This gives the protein CASSVEQGNGYTF.

The CDR3 sequence: CASSPTGDYGYTF. CDR3 nucleotide sequence: TGCGCCAGCAGCCCGACAGGGGACTATGGCTACACCTTC. The gene calls are TRBV5-1 and TRBJ1-2; 8 nucleotides line up with TRBD1. Germline CDR1 is SGHRS and CDR2 is YFSETQ. The junction had 2 bases not matched to a gene; V was cut back by 4 bases and J by 3 bases. This CDR3 is built from 13 residues.